This T cell receptor (beta chain) was sequenced during a study of blood T cell repertoires in COVID-19. Looking at the study overall: Sites across the United States, Italy and Spain contributed samples from acute and convalescent COVID-19. PBMCs, B-cell-depleted T cells, or T cells provided the cDNA or gDNA that made up the material.

Trimming took 2 bases from V and 5 from J, leaving 12 bases between them. Per germline, CDR1 SEHNR and CDR2 FQNEAQ (reference sequence). CDR3 size: 14 residues. One Seattle source followed patients from active infection through their disease course. Assay used: immunoSEQ multiplex PCR; TCRdb lists only in-frame clones, some missing. In the table there are about half a million clones, roughly 87% of which are singletons. The chain joins TRBV7-9 to TRBJ2-5; TRBD2 might be the D (6 bases). The sequence came from a man between 18 and 29 years old with COVID-19, enrolled during active disease. Sample: peripheral blood. CDR3 coding DNA: TGTGCCAGCAGCTTATTAGGCAGCGGGGAGACCCAGTACTTC. This codes for CASSLLGSGETQYF.